The 3 T cell receptor beta chains presented below share a single source sample, sequenced in a study of shared clonotypes between healthy human individuals. Method: immunoSEQ multiplex PCR; TCRdb's copy keeps in-frame clones and lacks some. This repertoire shows around 690,000 clones, about nine tenths found once; its top ten account for 34%. The sample was memory CD8+ T cells from PBMCs. Subset in this sample: CD45RO+ cells pooled with CCR7-negative TemRA cells. The receptors originated from a young man in good health. Some clones in this sample may be carry-over from other donors' samples.

This clone was picked up a small number of times. The rearrangement uses TRBV25-1 and TRBJ1-1; D remains ambiguous. CDR1 is MGHDK and CDR2 is SYGVNS in the germline V gene. CDR3 size: 11 residues. V shed 8 bases and J shed 6 bases, with 10 bases lying between them. As DNA, the CDR3 is TGTGCCAGCGGGAACCCACCTGAAGCTTTCTTT. Residues: CASGNPPEAFF. The whole variable domain, filled in from reference TRBV25-1 and TRBJ1-1, reads EADIYQTPRYLVIGTGKKITLECSQTMGHDKMYWYQQDPGMELHLIHYSYGVNSTEKGDLSSESTVSRIRTEHFPLTLESARPSHTSQYLCASGNPPEAFFGQGTRLTVV.

This sequence joins TRBV30 and TRBJ2-5; TRBD1 matches 12 bases. This CDR3 contains 14 residues. The J segment lost 11 bases and the V segment lost 3 bases, leaving 10 bases of the junction unmatched. Germline CDR1 and CDR2: GTSNPN and SVGIG (reference sequence). CDR3 nucleotides: TGTGCCTGGAGGGCGGGACAGGGGGCGTGGGAGCAGTACTTC. Translation: CAWRAGQGAWEQYF.

This clone was detected only once. The chain uses TRBV1 and TRBJ2-1; TRBD2 was called by the table and not checked on the DNA. TRBV1 represents a pseudogene. This CDR3 has 16 residues. The CDR3: CTSSQARGGCTHEQFF. The CDR3, as DNA: TGCACCAGCAGCCAAGCCAGGGGAGGGTGCACGCATGAGCAGTTCTTC.